Below are 23 T cell receptor beta chains sequenced from a single sample in a study of OX40 agonist ivuxolimab in advanced cancers. TCRdb keeps only in-frame clones here, not all; method: immunoSEQ multiplex PCR. In the table there are 66,000 or so clones, roughly 76% of which are singletons. Material: CD4+ or CD8+ T cells sorted from blood, obtained in a trial of the OX40 agonist ivuxolimab. These TCRs come from an adult with an advanced solid tumor such as melanoma, head and neck, liver or kidney cancer.

The chain links TRBV7-6 to TRBJ1-5; D ambiguous. This CDR3 spans 15 amino acids. V dropped 4 bases and J dropped 5 bases, with 15 bases sitting between them. Germline CDR1 reads SGHVS; CDR2 reads FNYEAQ. The CDR3 sequence: CASSSALGKDQPQHF. CDR3 nucleotides: TGTGCCAGCAGCTCAGCGTTGGGGAAGGATCAGCCCCAGCATTTT.

The CDR3: CASNPGTRGTDTQYF. The CDR3 DNA is TGCGCCAGCAACCCCGGGACAAGGGGTACAGATACGCAGTATTTT. This chain joins TRBV5-1 and TRBJ2-3, with D possibly being TRBD1 (6 bases). CDR1 and CDR2 from the germline V gene are SGHRS and YFSETQ. This CDR3 is 15 amino acids long. The V gene lost 6 bases and the J gene lost 3 bases, with 17 bases spanning the gap.

This clone has just one count. This sequence joins TRBV4-1 and TRBJ2-5; D ambiguous. Trimming pared 4 bases from V and 2 bases from J, leaving 20 bases between. CDR1 MGHRA and CDR2 YSYEKL come from the germline V gene. CDR3 length: 17 amino acids. This chain's CDR3 is CASSPVMLLSLQETQYF. The DNA of the CDR3 is TGCGCCAGCAGCCCCGTGATGCTGTTGTCCTTACAAGAGACCCAGTACTTC.

The J gene is TRBJ2-3, the V gene TRBV30; D not resolved. The V end lost 0 bases, the J end lost 3 bases, and 13 bases lay between the germline ends. The CDR3 totals 15 residues. The V gene's germline CDR1 is GTSNPN and CDR2 SVGIG (reference sequence). CDR3 sequence reads: CAWSVTLGGTDTQYF. For the CDR3, the DNA is TGTGCCTGGAGTGTAACCCTCGGTGGGACAGATACGCAGTATTTT.

The gene calls are TRBV2 and TRBJ1-4, with 7 positions matching TRBD1. The CDR3 is 13 residues long. V shed 7 bases and J 3 bases; nucleotides not matched to a gene: 2. Germline CDR1 and CDR2: SNHLY and FYNNEI. The CDR3 nucleotides are TGTGCCAGCACGACAGGGTCTAATGAAAAACTGTTTTTT. It translates to CASTTGSNEKLFF.

The chain couples TRBV7-8 to TRBJ1-3; D might be TRBD1 (5 bases). CDR1 and CDR2 (germline): SGHVS, FQNEAQ. Trimming took 4 bases from V and 1 from J, leaving 20 bases between them. The CDR3 covers 18 residues. The CDR3 DNA sequence: TGTGCCAGCAGCTCCCAGGTCGCCAGGGATGAATCTGGAAACACCATATATTTT. Translated: CASSSQVARDESGNTIYF.

The chain recombines TRBV18 with TRBJ1-2, with TRBD1 as a possible D gene (5 bases). CDR1 is KGHSH and CDR2 is LQKENI in the germline V gene. CDR3 length: 16 residues. Trimming took off 3 bases at V and 5 bases at J, with 19 bases between the two ends. CDR3: CASSPVGQPGGYGYTF. The DNA of the CDR3 is TGTGCCAGCTCACCCGTTGGACAACCTGGGGGATATGGCTACACCTTC.

The chain recombines TRBV30 with TRBJ2-5; D is perhaps TRBD1 or TRBD2 (5 bases each). This CDR3 is 12 amino acids long. V dropped 0 bases and J dropped 9 bases, with 11 bases sitting between them. The V gene's germline CDR1 is GTSNPN and CDR2 SVGIG (reference sequence). CDR3 region: CAWSVKGPAQYF. CDR3 bases: TGTGCCTGGAGTGTGAAGGGACCGGCCCAGTACTTC. Full variable domain (rest looked up from reference TRBV30 and TRBJ2-5): SQTIHQWPATLVQPVGSPLSLECTVEGTSNPNLYWYRQAAGRGLQLLFYSVGIGQISSEVPQNLSASRPQDRQFILSSKKLLLSDSGFYLCAWSVKGPAQYFGPGTRLLVL.

The chain carries TRBV6-1 and TRBJ1-2, with 8 bases identical to TRBD1. After removal of 6 bases from V and 8 bases from J, the junction contained 8 bases not matched to a gene. Germline CDR1 and CDR2: MNHNS and SASEGT. This CDR3 is built from 13 residues. CDR3 region: CASRKDRVGGYTF. The CDR3 DNA follows: TGTGCCAGCAGAAAGGACAGGGTGGGCGGCTACACCTTC.

The gene calls are TRBV28 and TRBJ2-1; D call uncertain. The germline gives CDR1 MDHEN, CDR2 SYDVKM. This CDR3 is 11 amino acids long. Trimming removed 2 bases at V and 10 bases at J, with 6 bases between. CDR3 nucleotides: TGTGCCAGCAGTTTAACGTGGGAGCAGTTCTTC. It is translated as CASSLTWEQFF.

This clone was counted only a few times. This chain links TRBV28 with TRBJ1-5, with TRBD1 matching over 8 bases. Germline V gene data show CDR1 as MDHEN and CDR2 as SYDVKM. The CDR3 loop spans 15 amino acids. Trimming took 7 bases from V and 9 from J; bases not matched to a gene: 14. CDR3: CASTPGQGAGGPQHF. Here the CDR3 DNA reads TGTGCCAGCACTCCTGGACAGGGCGCTGGAGGGCCCCAGCATTTT.

The chain joins TRBV6-6 to TRBJ1-2, with a possible D match to TRBD1 (5 bases). Trimming stripped 0 bases from V and 5 bases from J, with 16 bases between. Germline V gene data show CDR1 as MNHNY and CDR2 as SVGAGI (reference sequence). The CDR3 is 16 amino acids. Here the CDR3 DNA reads TGTGCCAGCAGTTACTCTTGGGGGAGCTCCGAATATGGCTACACCTTC. Translating it yields CASSYSWGSSEYGYTF.

This chain uses TRBV28 with TRBJ2-7, with 10 bases fitting TRBD2. The CDR3 has 18 amino acids. J gave up 1 base and V 5 bases, and 14 bases lay outside the gene matches. Germline loops: CDR1 MDHEN, CDR2 SYDVKM. CDR3 sequence: CASSVGLAASALSYEQYF. The CDR3 nucleotides are TGTGCCAGCAGTGTCGGACTAGCGGCCTCAGCTTTATCCTACGAGCAGTACTTC.

This clone occurred once. This chain links TRBV2 with TRBJ2-1, with 7 nucleotides matching TRBD2. The CDR3 contains 15 residues. J gave up 4 bases and V 6 bases, and 9 bases lay outside the gene matches. The germline V gene has CDR1 SNHLY and CDR2 FYNNEI. Here the CDR3 reads CASSRSSGLYNEQFF. The CDR3 nucleotides are TGTGCCAGCAGCAGATCTAGCGGACTATACAATGAGCAGTTCTTC.

There are a few counts of this clone. The chain joins TRBV7-9 to TRBJ2-7, with 8 bases lining up with TRBD1. Trimming removed 5 bases from V and 3 bases from J; junction bases left unmatched: 3. Germline CDR1 and CDR2: SEHNR and FQNEAQ (reference sequence). The length of the CDR3 is 13 residues. CDR3 nucleotide sequence: TGTGCCAGCAGCGGTGACAGGGGCTACGAGCAGTACTTC. Translating gives CASSGDRGYEQYF.

This chain connects TRBV14 to TRBJ1-2; a possible D gene is TRBD1 (6 bases). Trimming left V 0 bases short and J 4 bases short, with 12 bases between. From germline, CDR1 is SGHDN and CDR2 FVKESK. The CDR3 runs 15 residues. The CDR3 DNA follows: TGTGCCAGCAGCCAAGATTCCGTGACAGGCTATGGCTACACCTTC. This codes for CASSQDSVTGYGYTF.

The J gene is TRBJ2-7, the V gene TRBV27, with D possibly matching TRBD1 (5 bases). Trimming took 4 bases from V and 1 from J, leaving 17 bases between them. Germline loops: CDR1 MNHEY, CDR2 SMNVEV (reference sequence). The CDR3 length is 16 residues. The CDR3 nucleotides are TGTGCCAGCAGTTCACAGCAGGGTGAGAGTTCCTACGAGCAGTACTTC. As protein: CASSSQQGESSYEQYF.

J is TRBJ2-1 and V is TRBV7-3; 8 bases match TRBD2. Trimming took 1 base from V and 3 from J; bases not matched to a gene: 5. Germline CDR1 and CDR2: SGHTA and FQGTGA. This CDR3 has 16 residues. This CDR3 reads CASSLRLATDYNEQFF. Here the CDR3 DNA reads TGTGCCAGCAGCTTAAGACTAGCGACAGACTACAATGAGCAGTTCTTC.

The rearrangement links TRBV6-1 to TRBJ1-1; a possible D gene is TRBD1 (6 bases). This CDR3 is built from 13 residues. Per the germline V gene, CDR1 is MNHNS and CDR2 is SASEGT. V dropped 6 bases and J dropped 4 bases, with 12 bases sitting between them. The CDR3 region has the DNA TGTGCCAGCAGAGTGACAGGTCGCACTGAAGCTTTCTTT. This sequence encodes CASRVTGRTEAFF.

This chain links TRBV19 with TRBJ1-4, with TRBD1 as a possible D gene (6 bases). This CDR3 is built from 16 residues. Germline V gene sequence: CDR1 LNHDA, CDR2 SQIVND (reference sequence). The V end lost 5 bases, the J end lost 4 bases, and 17 bases lay between the germline ends. CDR3 amino acids: CASSGPRDTHNEKLFF. The CDR3, as DNA: TGTGCCAGTAGTGGCCCCCGGGACACCCATAATGAAAAACTGTTTTTT.

The rearrangement links TRBV11-3 to TRBJ2-1, with D perhaps TRBD1 (5 bases). The CDR3 contains 15 residues. The germline CDR1 and CDR2 sequences are SGHNT and YENEEA. V was cut by 2 bases and J by 0 bases, with 8 bases left in between. The CDR3 loop reads CASSLTQDSYNEQFF. Here the CDR3 DNA reads TGTGCCAGCAGCTTAACACAGGACTCCTACAATGAGCAGTTCTTC.

The V gene is TRBV5-1, the J gene TRBJ1-4; perhaps TRBD1 as D (5 bases). The CDR3 length is 16 residues. Trimming took 1 base from V and 4 from J, leaving 14 bases between them. In germline, CDR1 is SGHRS, CDR2 YFSETQ. In DNA, the CDR3 is TGCGCCAGCAGCTTGAATGGGGGGAGTAATAATGAAAAACTGTTTTTT. Protein: CASSLNGGSNNEKLFF.

The J gene is TRBJ2-7, the V gene TRBV6-1; the match to TRBD1 covers 11 bases. Germline V CDR1 and CDR2: MNHNS, SASEGT. Losses at the gene ends were 6 bases for V and 4 bases for J; bases not matched to a gene: 8. The CDR3 loop spans 15 amino acids. The CDR3 reads CASRAGTGGSYEQYF. CDR3 sequence (DNA): TGTGCCAGCAGAGCCGGGACAGGGGGATCGTACGAGCAGTACTTC.